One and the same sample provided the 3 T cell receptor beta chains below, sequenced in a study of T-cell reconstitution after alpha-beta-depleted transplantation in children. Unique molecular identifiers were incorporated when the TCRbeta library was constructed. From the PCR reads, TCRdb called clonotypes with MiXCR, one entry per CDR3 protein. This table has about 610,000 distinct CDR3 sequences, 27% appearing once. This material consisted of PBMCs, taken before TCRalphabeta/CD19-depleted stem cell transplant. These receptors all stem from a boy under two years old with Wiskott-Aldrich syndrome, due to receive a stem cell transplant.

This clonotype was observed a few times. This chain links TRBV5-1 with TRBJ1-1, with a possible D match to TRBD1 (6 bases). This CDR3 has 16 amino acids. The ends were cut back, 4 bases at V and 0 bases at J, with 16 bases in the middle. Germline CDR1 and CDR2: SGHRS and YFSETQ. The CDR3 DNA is TGCGCCAGCAGCATGGGGCTCAGGGACATGAACACTGAAGCTTTCTTT. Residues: CASSMGLRDMNTEAFF.

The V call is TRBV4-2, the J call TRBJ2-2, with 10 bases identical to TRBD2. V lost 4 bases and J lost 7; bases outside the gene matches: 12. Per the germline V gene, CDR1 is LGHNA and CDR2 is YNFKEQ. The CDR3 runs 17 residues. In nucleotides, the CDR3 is TGTGCCAGCAGCCCCGAGCTACTAGCGGGGTCTAACGGGGAGCTGTTTTTT. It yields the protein CASSPELLAGSNGELFF.

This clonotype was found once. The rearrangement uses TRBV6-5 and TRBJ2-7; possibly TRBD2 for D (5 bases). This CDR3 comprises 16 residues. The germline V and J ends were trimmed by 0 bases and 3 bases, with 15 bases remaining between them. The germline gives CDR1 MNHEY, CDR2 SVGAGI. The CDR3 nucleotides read TGTGCCAGCAGTTACTCCGGGAACGGCGGCGGCTACGAGCAGTACTTC. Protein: CASSYSGNGGGYEQYF.